This T cell receptor (beta chain) was observed in a study of cytomegalovirus exposure and HLA in healthy donors. Whole-study context: The study placed around 80% of its approximately 360 genotyped donors in the Caucasian-associated ancestry cluster. Study findings and constraints: Previous analysis showed most TCR beta V segments were productive about 87% or about 30% of the time.

13 Jbeta primers and 60 Vbeta primers were used for the PCR. Here immunoSEQ multiplex PCR was the method, and the copy in TCRdb shows in-frame clones only, minus some. The table shows about 300,000 clones, with 70% to 90% occurring only once. To note about this clone: What it recognizes is unknown.

The J segment lost 4 bases and the V segment lost 5 bases, leaving 5 bases of the junction unmatched. This CDR3 comprises 15 residues. Germline V lookup: CDR1 PRHDT, CDR2 FYEKMQ (reference sequence). This TCR was sampled from a man aged 35-49 years in good health and CMV-seropositive. Sequenced input: PBMCs. The chain has TRBV13 and TRBJ2-2, with 9 bases that match TRBD1. Written as DNA, the CDR3 is TGTGCCAGCAGCCGGACAGGGGAGGGCACCGGGGAGCTGTTTTTT. This codes for CASSRTGEGTGELFF.